The subject of this entry is one TCR beta chain. V was trimmed by 6 bases and J by 3 bases, leaving 15 bases between them. Germline CDR1 reads MDHEN; CDR2 reads SYDVKM. The length of the CDR3 is 14 residues. This specimen belongs to a study of control samples from healthy donors and cancer patients. Using immunoSEQ multiplex PCR, the repertoire was profiled, and TCRdb retains in-frame clones only, with some absent. The table has 75,000 to 90,000 clones, roughly 86% seen once. The rearrangement uses TRBV28 and TRBJ2-7; weak D call: TRBD2 (7 bases). This receptor was taken from a man aged 30 to 39 in good health. The sample consisted of blood. DNA of the CDR3: TGTGCCAGCAGCCAAGGGGGGGCCCTCTACGAGCAGTACTTC. It is translated as CASSQGGALYEQYF. The full variable domain, its missing parts supplied by reference TRBV28 and TRBJ2-7, is DVKVTQSSRYLVKRTGEKVFLECVQDMDHENMFWYRQDPGLGLRLIYFSYDVKMKEKGDIPEGYSVSREKKERFSLILESASTNQTSMYLCASSQGGALYEQYFGPGTRLTVT.